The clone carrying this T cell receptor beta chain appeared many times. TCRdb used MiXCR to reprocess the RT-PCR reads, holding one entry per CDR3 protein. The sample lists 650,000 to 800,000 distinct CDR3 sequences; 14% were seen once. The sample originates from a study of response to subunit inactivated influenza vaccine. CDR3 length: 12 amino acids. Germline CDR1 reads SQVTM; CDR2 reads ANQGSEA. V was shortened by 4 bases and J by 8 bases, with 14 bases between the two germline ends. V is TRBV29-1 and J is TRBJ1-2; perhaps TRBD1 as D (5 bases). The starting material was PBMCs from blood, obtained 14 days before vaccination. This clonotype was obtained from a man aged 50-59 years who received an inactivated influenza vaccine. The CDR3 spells CSVGDEPKGYTF. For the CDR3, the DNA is TGCAGCGTTGGGGACGAGCCTAAGGGCTACACCTTC.